This TCR beta chain emerged from a study of OX40 agonist ivuxolimab in advanced cancers. The germline V gene encodes CDR1 LNHDA and CDR2 SQIVND (reference sequence). Germline trimming cut 5 bases from V and 2 bases from J; bases unmatched to any gene: 6. CDR3 length: 16 amino acids. The assay was immunoSEQ multiplex PCR, and TCRdb's table has in-frame clones only and misses some. The sample carries about 94,000 clones, nearly 90% recorded once. The chain is built from TRBV19 and TRBJ2-1, with 10 bases fitting TRBD1. The sequenced sample was CD4+ or CD8+ T cells sorted from blood, obtained in a trial of the OX40 agonist ivuxolimab. The TCR sequence derives from an adult with an advanced solid tumor such as melanoma, head and neck, liver or kidney cancer. The CDR3 spells CASSPPGQGTYNEQFF. The CDR3 coding sequence is TGTGCCAGTAGTCCTCCGGGACAGGGGACCTACAATGAGCAGTTCTTC.